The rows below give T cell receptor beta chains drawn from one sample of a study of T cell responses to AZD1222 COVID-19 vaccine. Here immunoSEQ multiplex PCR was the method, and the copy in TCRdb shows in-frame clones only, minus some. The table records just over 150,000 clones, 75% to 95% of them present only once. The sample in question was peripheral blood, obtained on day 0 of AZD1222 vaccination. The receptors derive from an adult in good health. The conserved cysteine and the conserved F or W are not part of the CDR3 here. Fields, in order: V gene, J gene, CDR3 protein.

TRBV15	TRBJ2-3	ATSAAPTDTQY
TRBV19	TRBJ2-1	ASSIIRGNEQF
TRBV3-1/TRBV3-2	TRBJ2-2	ASSRLTKFLNRGNTGELF
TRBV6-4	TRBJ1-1	ASSAAPGGMNTEAF
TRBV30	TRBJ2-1	AWSAGGTRNEQF
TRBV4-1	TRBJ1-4	ASSHLDRDGDEKLF
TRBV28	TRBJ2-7	ASSPGTGGGLHYEQY
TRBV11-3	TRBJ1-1	ASSSRGKNTEAF
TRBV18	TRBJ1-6	ASSPAGTGVISPLH
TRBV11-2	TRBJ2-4	ASASRAYKNIQY
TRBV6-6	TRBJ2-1	ASTLAEISYNEQF
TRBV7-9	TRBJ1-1	ASSQWGDTEAF
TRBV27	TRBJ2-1	ASSPSLNSPGVGAYNEQF
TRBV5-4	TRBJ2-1	ASTQKQANEQF
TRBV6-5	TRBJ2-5	ASSYRTGGQETQY
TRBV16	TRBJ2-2	ASIQGGAWSTGELF
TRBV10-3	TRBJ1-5	AISEDPNQPQH
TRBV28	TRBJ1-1	ASTQRGLNTEAF
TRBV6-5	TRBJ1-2	ASQETGTYT
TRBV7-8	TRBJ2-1	ASSLQWVATSSYNEQF
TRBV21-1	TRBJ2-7	ASSATSSIFYEQY
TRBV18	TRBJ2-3	ASSHVGDTDTQY
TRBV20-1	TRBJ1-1	SPRTPTEAF
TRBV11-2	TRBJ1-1	ASSFGRFRNTEAF
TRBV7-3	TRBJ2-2	ASSQYLGQGAGELF
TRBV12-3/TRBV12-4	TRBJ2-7	ASSSRTRYEQY
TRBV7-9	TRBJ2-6	ASSFYRGRAAAGANVLT
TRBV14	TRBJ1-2	ASSLGTPTHDYGYT
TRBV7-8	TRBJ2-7	ASSPITGKGEQY
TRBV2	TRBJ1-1	ARGRDGNTEAF
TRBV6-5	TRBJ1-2	ASSRDRGKGGYT
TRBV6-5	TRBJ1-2	ASSYKGVNYGYT
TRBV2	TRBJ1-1	ASREEAAINTEAF
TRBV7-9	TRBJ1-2	ASSLPFSDRNYGYT
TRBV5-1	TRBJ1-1	ASSLTPGQRNTEAF
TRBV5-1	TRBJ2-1	ASKGPQFRDEQF
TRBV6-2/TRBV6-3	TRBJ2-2	ASSYTGQGLNTGELF
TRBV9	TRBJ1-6	ASSPRVTGTNSPLH
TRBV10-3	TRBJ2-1	AISVIGNEQF
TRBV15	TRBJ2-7	ATSRDRTPSSYEQY